The 14 T cell receptor beta chains listed next were all sequenced from one sample in a study of CD8 T cells in ankylosing spondylitis. Whole-study results and caveats: Ankylosing spondylitis blood appeared to carry a characteristic TCR beta motif of fewer than 10 highly homologous variants.

TCRdb re-called the 5' RACE reads with MiXCR, one entry per CDR3 protein. The sample shows around 890,000 distinct CDR3 sequences, 12% of them seen only once. The antigens these receptors bind are not known. The material sequenced was blood, either unsorted or a sorted T cell fraction (not recorded which). These receptors all stem from a male donor with ankylosing spondylitis.

V and J are TRBV20-1 and TRBJ2-5; a weak D match, TRBD1 (6 bases). Between the trimmed V and J ends, which lost 3 bases and 2 bases, there was a span of 13 bases. This CDR3 has 14 residues. CDR1 DFQATT and CDR2 SNEGSKA come from the germline V gene (reference sequence). CDR3 sequence: CSASLQGPQETQYF. CDR3 in DNA: TGCAGTGCTAGCCTACAGGGACCACAAGAGACCCAGTACTTC.

This chain links TRBV27 with TRBJ2-3, with TRBD2 identical over 7 bases. This CDR3 contains 14 residues. J was trimmed by 6 bases and V by 6 bases; bases with no gene match: 9. The germline V gene encodes CDR1 MNHEY and CDR2 SMNVEV (reference sequence). DNA of the CDR3: TGTGCCAGCAGGTCTTTAGCGGGCCGGGATACGCAGTATTTT. Its protein is CASRSLAGRDTQYF.

The CDR3 DNA is TGTGCCAGCAGCTTAATTTACACAGGGGGTGCTTACAATGAGCAGTTCTTC. Translation gives CASSLIYTGGAYNEQFF. The genes are TRBV7-3 and TRBJ2-1; the match to TRBD1 covers 8 bases. With 1 base clipped from V and 4 bases from J, the junction kept 9 bases outside the gene matches. Germline assignment: CDR1 SGHTA and CDR2 FQGTGA. This CDR3 has 17 amino acids.

This clonotype was seen many times. This chain uses TRBV7-9 with TRBJ2-7, with D possibly TRBD2 on 5 matching bases. The CDR3 covers 15 residues. Between the trimmed V and J ends, which lost 1 base and 2 bases, there was a span of 12 bases. Germline V gives CDR1 SEHNR, CDR2 FQNEAQ (reference sequence). In DNA form, the CDR3 reads TGTGCCAGCAGCTTAGGATCAGACGGGACCTACGAGCAGTACTTC. It codes for CASSLGSDGTYEQYF.

The chain has TRBV20-1 and TRBJ1-1; D is perhaps TRBD1 (6 bases). V gave up 1 base and J gave up 3 bases, with 12 bases separating them. The CDR3 sequence is 14 residues long. Looked up from germline, CDR1 is DFQATT and CDR2 is SNEGSKA (reference sequence). CDR3 sequence (DNA): TGCAGTGCTAGAGTAGGGGGATCCTACACTGAAGCTTTCTTT. Its translation is CSARVGGSYTEAFF.

This chain joins TRBV10-3 and TRBJ1-1; D gene unclear. CDR3 size: 13 residues. Looked up from germline, CDR1 is ENHRY and CDR2 is SYGVKD. V was shortened by 6 bases and J by 2 bases, with 10 bases between the two germline ends. CDR3 protein: CAIRSASNTEAFF. The DNA of the CDR3 is TGTGCCATCAGGTCGGCGAGTAACACTGAAGCTTTCTTT.

This clonotype was detected a few times. The chain is built from TRBV2 and TRBJ2-3, with 7 bases matching TRBD1. V lost 5 bases and J lost 6; bases outside the gene matches: 8. In germline, CDR1 is SNHLY, CDR2 FYNNEI. CDR3 length: 14 residues. The CDR3: CASSKDRVHDTQYF. CDR3 DNA: TGTGCCAGCAGTAAAGACAGGGTCCACGATACGCAGTATTTT.

This clonotype occurred many times. Sequence at one end of the junction differs from germline and may be a read error. The rearrangement joins TRBV5-1 to TRBJ1-2, with D uncertain. In germline, CDR1 is SGHRS, CDR2 YFSETQ. The CDR3 extends over 12 amino acids. The CDR3 region is CASSPRGYGYTF. DNA of the CDR3: TGTGCCAGCAGCCCCCGGGGCTATGGCTACACCTTC.

This clonotype was counted many times. The chain combines TRBV5-1 with TRBJ2-4; D may match TRBD1 or TRBD2 (6 bases each). Germline CDR1 is SGHRS and CDR2 is YFSETQ. The CDR3 has 15 residues. The germline V and J ends were trimmed by 4 bases and 0 bases, with 11 bases remaining between them. The CDR3 sequence: CASSGGGIAKNIQYF. In DNA, the CDR3 is TGCGCCAGCAGCGGAGGGGGAATAGCCAAAAACATTCAGTACTTC.

This rearrangement joins TRBV6-5 to TRBJ2-5; no clear D. The CDR3 runs to 17 residues. CDR1 is MNHEY, CDR2 SVGAGI, per germline. V was cut by 2 bases and J by 4 bases, with 20 bases left in between. The CDR3 region is CASSYGLGPLDGETQYF. CDR3 coding DNA: TGTGCCAGCAGTTACGGGCTAGGTCCCCTAGACGGAGAGACCCAGTACTTC.

This clonotype was recorded only once. Possible read error: a much larger clone is one base away. The chain couples TRBV6-2 or TRBV6-3 to TRBJ2-5, with D unclear. CDR1 is MNHEY and CDR2 is SVGEGT in the germline V gene. Deletions cut 6 bases from V and 3 bases from J, with 2 bases between. This CDR3 region has 10 residues. In DNA form, the CDR3 reads TGTGCCAGCAGGGAAGAGACCCAGTACTTC. Its translation is CASREETQYF.

This chain links TRBV7-2 with TRBJ2-7, with TRBD2 as a possible D gene (5 bases). V gave up 1 base and J gave up 0 bases, with 10 bases separating them. The CDR3 has 15 residues. Per the germline V gene, CDR1 is SGHTA and CDR2 is FQGNSA. This chain's CDR3 is CASSLGGFSSYEQYF. CDR3 nucleotides: TGTGCCAGCAGCTTAGGCGGGTTCAGCTCCTACGAGCAGTACTTC. The complete variable domain, with remaining parts taken from reference TRBV7-2 and TRBJ2-7, reads GAGVSQSPSNKVTEKGKDVELRCDPISGHTALYWYRQSLGQGLEFLIYFQGNSAPDKSGLPSDRFSAERTGGSVSTLTIQRTQQEDSAVYLCASSLGGFSSYEQYFGPGTRLTVT.

The gene calls are TRBV20-1 and TRBJ2-3; possible D gene TRBD1, 5 bases. CDR1 is DFQATT, CDR2 SNEGSKA, per germline (reference sequence). Trimming shortened V by 6 bases and J by 4 bases, and 17 bases separated the two germline ends. The CDR3 has 14 residues. The CDR3 is CSAPRRALPDTQYF. CDR3 bases: TGCAGTGCCCCCCGCAGGGCCCTCCCAGATACGCAGTATTTT.

In this sample, this clonotype turned up a few times. The chain links TRBV5-1 to TRBJ1-6; D gene ambiguous. The ends were cut back, 0 bases at V and 0 bases at J, with 16 bases in the middle. Germline CDR1 SGHRS, CDR2 YFSETQ. The CDR3 runs to 19 residues. DNA for the CDR3: TGCGCCAGCAGCTTGGGTTATATGGGAGGAGGCTCCTATAATTCACCCCTCCACTTT. Encoded protein: CASSLGYMGGGSYNSPLHF.